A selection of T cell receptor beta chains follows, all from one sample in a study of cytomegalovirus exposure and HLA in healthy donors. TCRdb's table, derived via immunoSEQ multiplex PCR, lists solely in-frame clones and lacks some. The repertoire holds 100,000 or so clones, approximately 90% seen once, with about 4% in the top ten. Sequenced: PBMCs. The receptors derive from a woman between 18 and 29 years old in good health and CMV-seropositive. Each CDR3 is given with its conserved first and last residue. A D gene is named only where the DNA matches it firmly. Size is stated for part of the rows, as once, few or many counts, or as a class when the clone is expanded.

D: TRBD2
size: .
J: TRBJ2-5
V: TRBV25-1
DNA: TGTGCCAGCAGTGAAGCGGGGGGGCGCGGAGAGACCCAGTACTTC
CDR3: CASSEAGGRGETQYF

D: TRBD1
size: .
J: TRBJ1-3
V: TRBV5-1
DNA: TGCGCCAGCAGCGCACAGGGGGCAGGCGGAAACACCATATATTTT
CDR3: CASSAQGAGGNTIYF

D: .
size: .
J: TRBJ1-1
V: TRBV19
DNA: TGTGCCAGTAACAGGGCCATGAACACTGAAGCTTTCTTT
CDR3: CASNRAMNTEAFF

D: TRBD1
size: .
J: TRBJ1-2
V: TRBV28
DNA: TGTGCCAGCAGACAGGGGGACTATGGCTACACCTTC
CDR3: CASRQGDYGYTF

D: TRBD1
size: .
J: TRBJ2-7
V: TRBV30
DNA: TGTGCCTGGAGTGCCACCCTGTTGACAGGGGGCGAGCAGTACTTC
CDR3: CAWSATLLTGGEQYF

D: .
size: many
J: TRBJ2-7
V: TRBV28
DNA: TGTGCCAGCAGTTTACTCGGGCCAGGGGTTAACGAGCAGTACTTC
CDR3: CASSLLGPGVNEQYF

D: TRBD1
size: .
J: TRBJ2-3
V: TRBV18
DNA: TGTGCCAGCTCACAGGGGGCACAAGATACGCAGTATTTT
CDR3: CASSQGAQDTQYF

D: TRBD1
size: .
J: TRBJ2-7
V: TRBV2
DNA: TGTGCCAGCCAGACGACCGGGACAGGGTTCTACGAGCAGTACTTC
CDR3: CASQTTGTGFYEQYF

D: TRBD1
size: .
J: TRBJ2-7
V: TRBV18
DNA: TGTGCCAGCTCACGCGCCGGGACAGGGCACGAGCAGTACTTC
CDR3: CASSRAGTGHEQYF

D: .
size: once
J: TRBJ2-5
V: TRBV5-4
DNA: TGTGCCAGCAACTCTAGGAGGGACCAAGAGACCCAGTACTTC
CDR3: CASNSRRDQETQYF

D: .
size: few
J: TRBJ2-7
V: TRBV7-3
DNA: TGTGCCAGCAGCACCAAAGTCGGCTACGAGCAGTACTTC
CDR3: CASSTKVGYEQYF

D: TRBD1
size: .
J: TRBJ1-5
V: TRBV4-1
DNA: TGCGCCAGCAGCCCAGGAATCACAGGGGGGGCGGCCTCGAGCAATCAGCCCCAGCATTTT
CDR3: CASSPGITGGAASSNQPQHF

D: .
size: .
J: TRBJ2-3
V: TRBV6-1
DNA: TGTGCCAGCAGTGAAGCGGGAGGCGGGGTAACAGATACGCAGTATTTT
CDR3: CASSEAGGGVTDTQYF

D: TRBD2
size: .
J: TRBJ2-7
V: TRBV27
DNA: TGTGCCAGCAGTCAGCGGGGGACCCTCTACGAGCAGTACTTC
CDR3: CASSQRGTLYEQYF

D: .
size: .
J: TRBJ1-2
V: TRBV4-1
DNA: TGCGCCAGCAGCCACCTAGGTGGTCAAACTAACTATGGCTACACCTTC
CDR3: CASSHLGGQTNYGYTF

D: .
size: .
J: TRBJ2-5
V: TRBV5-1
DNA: TGCGCCAGCAGCTTGCGGGTGGTTGAGACCCAGTACTTC
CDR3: CASSLRVVETQYF

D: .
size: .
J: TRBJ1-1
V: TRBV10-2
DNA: TGCGCCAGCAGTGATATAGGTCTTCCGGGGACTGAAGCTTTCTTT
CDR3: CASSDIGLPGTEAFF

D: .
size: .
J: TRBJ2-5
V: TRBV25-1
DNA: TGTGCCAGCAGTCTATCGGGTGGTGAGACCCAGTACTTC
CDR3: CASSLSGGETQYF

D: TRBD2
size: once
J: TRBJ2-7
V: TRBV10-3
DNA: TGTGCCATCACCGGGGGACTAGACTCCTACGAGCAGTACTTC
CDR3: CAITGGLDSYEQYF

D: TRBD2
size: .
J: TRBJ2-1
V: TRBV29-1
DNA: TGCAGCGTAACGGGACTAGCGGGAGGTAGTGAGCAGTTCTTC
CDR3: CSVTGLAGGSEQFF

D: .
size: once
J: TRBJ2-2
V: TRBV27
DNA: TGTGCCAGCAGACTGACCGGGGAGCTGTTTTTT
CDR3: CASRLTGELFF

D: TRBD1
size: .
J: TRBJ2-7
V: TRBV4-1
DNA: TGCGCCAGCAGCGAACTAGGGACAGGTACCTACGAGCAGTACTTC
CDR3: CASSELGTGTYEQYF

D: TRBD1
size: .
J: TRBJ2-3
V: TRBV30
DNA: TGTGCCTGGGACAGGGGGCAGTCGGATACGCAGTATTTT
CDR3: CAWDRGQSDTQYF

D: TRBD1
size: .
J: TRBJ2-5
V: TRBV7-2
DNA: TGTGCCAGCAGCCACAGGACAGGTCCGATTGGTGAGACCCAGTACTTC
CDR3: CASSHRTGPIGETQYF

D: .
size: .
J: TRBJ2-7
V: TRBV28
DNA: TGTGCCAGCAGTTTACCCGCCTACGAGCAGTACTTC
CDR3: CASSLPAYEQYF

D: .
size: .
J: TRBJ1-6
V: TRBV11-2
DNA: TGTGCCAGCAGCTTAGTTCAGGTGTATAATTCACCCCTCCACTTT
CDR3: CASSLVQVYNSPLHF

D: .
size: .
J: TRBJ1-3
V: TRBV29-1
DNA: TGCAGCGTTGCAGTTTACTCTGGAAACACCATATATTTT
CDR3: CSVAVYSGNTIYF

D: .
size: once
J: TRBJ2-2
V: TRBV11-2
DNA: TGTGCCAGCAGCTTAATGCGTACGGTCCCCGGGGAGCTGTTTTTT
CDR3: CASSLMRTVPGELFF

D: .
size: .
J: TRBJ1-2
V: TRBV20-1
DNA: TGCAGTGCTGCCCGACTGAGCGGCTACACCTTC
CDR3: CSAARLSGYTF

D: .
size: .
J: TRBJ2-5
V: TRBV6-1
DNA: TGTGCCAGCAGTGAATCGGTCAGGGTGATGGCCCAGTACTTC
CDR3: CASSESVRVMAQYF

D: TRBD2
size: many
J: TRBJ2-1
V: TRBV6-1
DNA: TGTGCCAGCACCGCGGGCCCGGGGGGTAATGAGCAGTTCTTC
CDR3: CASTAGPGGNEQFF

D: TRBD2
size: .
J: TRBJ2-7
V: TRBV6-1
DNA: TGTGCCAGCAGTGGGGAGGGTGGGATTCGGCGCGAGCAGTACTTC
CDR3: CASSGEGGIRREQYF

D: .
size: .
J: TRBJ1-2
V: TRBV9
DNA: TGTGCCAGCAGCGCGAGACCCTCGAGGAAAACTAACTATGGCTACACCTTC
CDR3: CASSARPSRKTNYGYTF

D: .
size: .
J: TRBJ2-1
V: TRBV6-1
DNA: TGTGCCAGCAGTGAGGGCAGGGGATACTCCTACAATGAGCAGTTCTTC
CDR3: CASSEGRGYSYNEQFF

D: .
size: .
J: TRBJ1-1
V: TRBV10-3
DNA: TGTGCCATCAGTGTGGGGGGAACTGAAGCTTTCTTT
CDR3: CAISVGGTEAFF

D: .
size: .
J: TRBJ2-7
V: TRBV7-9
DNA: TGTGCCAGCAGCCCGACCCGGGAAGTTGGCTACGAGCAGTACTTC
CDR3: CASSPTREVGYEQYF

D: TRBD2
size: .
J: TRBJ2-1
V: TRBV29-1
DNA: TGCAGCGTCCAGATTCCGGGACTACCCTCCTACAATGAGCAGTTCTTC
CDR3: CSVQIPGLPSYNEQFF

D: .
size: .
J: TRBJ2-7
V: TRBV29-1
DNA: TGCAGCGTTGAGATAATCAGTCTCAGCTCCTACGAGCAGTACTTC
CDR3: CSVEIISLSSYEQYF

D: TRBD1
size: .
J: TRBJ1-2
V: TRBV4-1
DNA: TGCGCCAGCAGCCAAGAGGCGGCAGGGGGCCTTGGCTACACCTTC
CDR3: CASSQEAAGGLGYTF

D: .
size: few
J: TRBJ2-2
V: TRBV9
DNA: TGTGCCAGCAGCCGAGCCAGCGCGAACACCGGGGAGCTGTTTTTT
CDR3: CASSRASANTGELFF

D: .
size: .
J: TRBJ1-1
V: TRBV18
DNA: TGTGCCAGCTCACCTGCGTCAATGAACACTGAAGCTTTCTTT
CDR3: CASSPASMNTEAFF

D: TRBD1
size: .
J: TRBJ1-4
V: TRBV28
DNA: TGTGCCAGCAGTTATTCGGGACAGGGGGCTGCTAATGAAAAACTGTTTTTT
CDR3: CASSYSGQGAANEKLFF

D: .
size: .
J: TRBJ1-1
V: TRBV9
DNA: TGTGCCAGCAGCGTTGGGGGCAGGGAAGCTTTCTTT
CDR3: CASSVGGREAFF

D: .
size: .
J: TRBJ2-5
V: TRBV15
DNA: TGTGCCACCAGCAGGGGCCGAGGGGAGACCCAGTACTTC
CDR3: CATSRGRGETQYF

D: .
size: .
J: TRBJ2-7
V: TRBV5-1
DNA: TGCGCCAGCAGCTTGGCCGGGACACCCAACTACGAGCAGTACTTC
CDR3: CASSLAGTPNYEQYF